This is a list of T cell receptor beta chains from one sample in a study of cytomegalovirus exposure and HLA in healthy donors. TCRdb keeps only in-frame clones here, not all; method: immunoSEQ multiplex PCR. The sample yields about 160,000 clones, about 72% seen once. The sequencing sample was made of PBMCs. The receptors originated from a man in his sixties in good health and CMV-seronegative. CDR3s include the opening cysteine and the closing phenylalanine or tryptophan. The order of the fields is clone size, V gene, J gene, D gene, CDR3 DNA, CDR3 protein. D genes are given only for firm matches. The size of a clone is reported for some rows only, either as once, few or many, or as a class for expanded clones.

clone size: -; V gene: TRBV5-1; J gene: TRBJ2-5; D gene: TRBD1; CDR3 DNA: TGCGCCAGCAGCTGGTCGGACAGGGCCGAGACCCAGTACTTC; CDR3 protein: CASSWSDRAETQYF
clone size: -; V gene: TRBV10-3; J gene: TRBJ2-7; D gene: -; CDR3 DNA: TGTGCCATCAGTGAGTCTTGGTCAGGGGAGCAGTACTTC; CDR3 protein: CAISESWSGEQYF
clone size: -; V gene: TRBV6-4; J gene: TRBJ2-3; D gene: -; CDR3 DNA: TGTGCCAGCAGCGTTGGACTCGCAGATACGCAGTATTTT; CDR3 protein: CASSVGLADTQYF
clone size: -; V gene: TRBV30; J gene: TRBJ2-2; D gene: -; CDR3 DNA: TGTGCCTGGAGAACTCGGGGGACCGGGGAGCTGTTTTTT; CDR3 protein: CAWRTRGTGELFF
clone size: -; V gene: TRBV5-1; J gene: TRBJ1-1; D gene: -; CDR3 DNA: TGCGCCAGCAGCTTGCCCCAGGGGCAGATTGACACTGAAGCTTTCTTT; CDR3 protein: CASSLPQGQIDTEAFF
clone size: few; V gene: TRBV30; J gene: TRBJ2-7; D gene: TRBD1; CDR3 DNA: TGTGCCTGGATGCGGGACAGGCCCAGCGAGCAGTACTTC; CDR3 protein: CAWMRDRPSEQYF
clone size: -; V gene: TRBV11-2; J gene: TRBJ2-5; D gene: -; CDR3 DNA: TGTGCCAGCAGCTTGTCAAGAGGCCCAGAGACCCAGTACTTC; CDR3 protein: CASSLSRGPETQYF
clone size: -; V gene: TRBV4-1; J gene: TRBJ2-3; D gene: TRBD1; CDR3 DNA: TGCGCCAGCAGCCCCCGATCTGGGGGGACAGGGGCAGATACGCAGTATTTT; CDR3 protein: CASSPRSGGTGADTQYF
clone size: -; V gene: TRBV9; J gene: TRBJ2-7; D gene: TRBD2; CDR3 DNA: TGTGCCAGCAGCAGCGGGGGGGCCTCCTACGAGCAGTACTTC; CDR3 protein: CASSSGGASYEQYF
clone size: -; V gene: TRBV7-2; J gene: TRBJ2-2; D gene: -; CDR3 DNA: TGTGCCAGCAGCTTAAGCGGCACCGGGGAGCTGTTTTTT; CDR3 protein: CASSLSGTGELFF
clone size: few; V gene: TRBV5-6; J gene: TRBJ1-5; D gene: -; CDR3 DNA: TGTGCCAGCAGCTTCTCGCAGAGCAATCAGCCCCAGCATTTT; CDR3 protein: CASSFSQSNQPQHF
clone size: -; V gene: TRBV7-9; J gene: TRBJ1-2; D gene: -; CDR3 DNA: TGTGCCAGCGCCCTTGCGGGAGCGTCCGGCTATGGCTACACCTTC; CDR3 protein: CASALAGASGYGYTF
clone size: -; V gene: TRBV5-1; J gene: TRBJ1-2; D gene: -; CDR3 DNA: TGCGCCAGCAGCTTGTTGGCAGGGGCGTATGGCTACACCTTC; CDR3 protein: CASSLLAGAYGYTF
clone size: once; V gene: TRBV29-1; J gene: TRBJ1-1; D gene: -; CDR3 DNA: TGCAGCGTTGGACTCAACATACAGGGACCTGAAGCTTTCTTT; CDR3 protein: CSVGLNIQGPEAFF
clone size: -; V gene: TRBV9; J gene: TRBJ2-2; D gene: TRBD1; CDR3 DNA: TGTGCCAGCAGCGTAGATGGGACAGGGAACACCGGGGAGCTGTTTTTT; CDR3 protein: CASSVDGTGNTGELFF
clone size: -; V gene: TRBV5-4; J gene: TRBJ2-7; D gene: -; CDR3 DNA: TGTGCCAGCAGCCCCTTAGGAGGCTACGAGCAGTACTTC; CDR3 protein: CASSPLGGYEQYF
clone size: -; V gene: TRBV6-4; J gene: TRBJ2-5; D gene: -; CDR3 DNA: TGTGCCAGCAGTGTTGGGCCACGGGAGACCCAGTACTTC; CDR3 protein: CASSVGPRETQYF
clone size: -; V gene: TRBV28; J gene: TRBJ2-4; D gene: TRBD1; CDR3 DNA: TGTGCCAGCAGTTTGGCCGGGACAGGGGATCGGATTCAGTACTTC; CDR3 protein: CASSLAGTGDRIQYF
clone size: -; V gene: TRBV7-8; J gene: TRBJ2-3; D gene: TRBD1; CDR3 DNA: TGTGCCAGCAGCTTGGGACAGGGGGCTACCTATACGCAGTATTTT; CDR3 protein: CASSLGQGATYTQYF
clone size: -; V gene: TRBV7-9; J gene: TRBJ2-5; D gene: -; CDR3 DNA: TGTGCCAGCAGCTTAGGTTTGACGGGGACGGGGGATGAGACCCAGTACTTC; CDR3 protein: CASSLGLTGTGDETQYF
clone size: -; V gene: TRBV7-2; J gene: TRBJ2-5; D gene: -; CDR3 DNA: TGTGCCAGCAGAGGACAGCAACAAGAGACCCAGTACTTC; CDR3 protein: CASRGQQQETQYF
clone size: -; V gene: TRBV11-2; J gene: TRBJ2-1; D gene: TRBD1; CDR3 DNA: TGTGCCAGCAGCCCGGACAGGTTGAATTACAATGAGCAGTTCTTC; CDR3 protein: CASSPDRLNYNEQFF
clone size: -; V gene: TRBV5-4; J gene: TRBJ2-1; D gene: -; CDR3 DNA: TGTGCCAGCAGCTTGGCCAGGGGGGATGATGAGCAATTCTTC; CDR3 protein: CASSLARGDDEQFF
clone size: -; V gene: TRBV29-1; J gene: TRBJ2-1; D gene: TRBD2; CDR3 DNA: TGCAGCGGAGGGACTAGCCCGATCTTTGGTGAGCAGTTCTTC; CDR3 protein: CSGGTSPIFGEQFF
clone size: -; V gene: TRBV28; J gene: TRBJ2-1; D gene: TRBD2; CDR3 DNA: TGTGCCAGCAGATCAAAAGCACGGACTAGCCGGAGCCCGGCCTACAATGAGCAGTTCTTC; CDR3 protein: CASRSKARTSRSPAYNEQFF
clone size: -; V gene: TRBV2; J gene: TRBJ2-1; D gene: TRBD2; CDR3 DNA: TGTGCCAGCAGTGAAGAAACTAGCGGGAGTAATGAGCAGTTCTTC; CDR3 protein: CASSEETSGSNEQFF
clone size: -; V gene: TRBV28; J gene: TRBJ2-3; D gene: -; CDR3 DNA: TGTGCCCTAGGCGGGGGCGGGGCAGATACGCAGTATTTT; CDR3 protein: CALGGGGADTQYF
clone size: -; V gene: TRBV7-9; J gene: TRBJ2-5; D gene: TRBD1; CDR3 DNA: TGTGCCAGCAGCTTAGGCCAGGGGGCTGAAGAGACCCAGTACTTC; CDR3 protein: CASSLGQGAEETQYF
clone size: -; V gene: TRBV18; J gene: TRBJ2-7; D gene: -; CDR3 DNA: TGTGCCAGCTCACCCGGAGTCTACGAGCAGTACTTC; CDR3 protein: CASSPGVYEQYF
clone size: -; V gene: TRBV18; J gene: TRBJ2-1; D gene: TRBD2; CDR3 DNA: TGTGCCAGCTCACCCGGGACTAGAGTGAATGAGCAGTTCTTC; CDR3 protein: CASSPGTRVNEQFF
clone size: few; V gene: TRBV19; J gene: TRBJ1-1; D gene: -; CDR3 DNA: TGTGCCAGTAGTACCGGGGACATTACAGACATGAACACTGAAGCTTTCTTT; CDR3 protein: CASSTGDITDMNTEAFF
clone size: few; V gene: TRBV10-2; J gene: TRBJ2-7; D gene: TRBD2; CDR3 DNA: TGCGCCAGCCGGACTAGCGGTACCTACGAGCAGTACTTC; CDR3 protein: CASRTSGTYEQYF
clone size: -; V gene: TRBV6-5; J gene: TRBJ1-1; D gene: -; CDR3 DNA: TGTGCCAGCAGCCTAGCCGGGCACGGGAACACTGAAGCTTTCTTT; CDR3 protein: CASSLAGHGNTEAFF
clone size: -; V gene: TRBV28; J gene: TRBJ2-7; D gene: -; CDR3 DNA: TGTGCCAGCAGTCTCTACTACGAGCAGTACTTC; CDR3 protein: CASSLYYEQYF
clone size: -; V gene: TRBV18; J gene: TRBJ2-2; D gene: TRBD1; CDR3 DNA: TGTGCCAGCTCACCTGACAGGGCGTTGACCGGGGAGCTGTTTTTT; CDR3 protein: CASSPDRALTGELFF
clone size: once; V gene: TRBV5-5; J gene: TRBJ2-2; D gene: TRBD1; CDR3 DNA: TGTGCCAGCAGCTCGACAGGGGCCACGAACACCGGGGAGCTGTTTTTT; CDR3 protein: CASSSTGATNTGELFF
clone size: -; V gene: TRBV28; J gene: TRBJ1-2; D gene: -; CDR3 DNA: TGTGCCGTCTCCTCTCAGATGGGCTACACCTTC; CDR3 protein: CAVSSQMGYTF
clone size: -; V gene: TRBV20-1; J gene: TRBJ2-1; D gene: TRBD2; CDR3 DNA: TGCAGTGCTCCTAGCGGAGATCAGCAGTTCTTC; CDR3 protein: CSAPSGDQQFF
clone size: -; V gene: TRBV28; J gene: TRBJ1-1; D gene: TRBD1; CDR3 DNA: TGTGCCAGCAGTTTAATGGCAGGGGGCACTGAAGCTTTCTTT; CDR3 protein: CASSLMAGGTEAFF
clone size: -; V gene: TRBV6-6; J gene: TRBJ2-3; D gene: TRBD2; CDR3 DNA: TGTGCCAGCAGGCGGGGGGTGGAAGATACGCAGTATTTT; CDR3 protein: CASRRGVEDTQYF
clone size: -; V gene: TRBV7-2; J gene: TRBJ2-3; D gene: TRBD2; CDR3 DNA: TGTGCCAGCAGCTTAGTTTCACCGGGAGGGGGGGCAGATACGCAGTATTTT; CDR3 protein: CASSLVSPGGGADTQYF
clone size: -; V gene: TRBV27; J gene: TRBJ2-5; D gene: -; CDR3 DNA: TGTGCCAGCAGGGCCCGGCAGGGGGGTACAATAAGGGAGACCCAGTACTTC; CDR3 protein: CASRARQGGTIRETQYF
clone size: -; V gene: TRBV9; J gene: TRBJ2-7; D gene: TRBD2; CDR3 DNA: TGTGCCAGCAGCCCCCAAGCGGGAGTAGGCCACGAGCAGTACTTC; CDR3 protein: CASSPQAGVGHEQYF
clone size: -; V gene: TRBV29-1; J gene: TRBJ2-7; D gene: TRBD2; CDR3 DNA: TGCAGCGTGCAGGGGACTAGCGATACCTACGAGCAGTACTTC; CDR3 protein: CSVQGTSDTYEQYF
clone size: -; V gene: TRBV6-5; J gene: TRBJ2-3; D gene: -; CDR3 DNA: TGTGCCAGCGGGATCGGACAAGAAGGAGATACGCAGTATTTT; CDR3 protein: CASGIGQEGDTQYF
clone size: -; V gene: TRBV4-1; J gene: TRBJ1-4; D gene: -; CDR3 DNA: TGCGCCAGCAGCCTAACCTCAAGACAGGCAAATGAAAAACTGTTTTTT; CDR3 protein: CASSLTSRQANEKLFF
clone size: few; V gene: TRBV28; J gene: TRBJ2-1; D gene: TRBD2; CDR3 DNA: TGTGCCAGCAACTCTTGGTCTAGCGGGGGGCTGGGAGGGCAGTTCTTC; CDR3 protein: CASNSWSSGGLGGQFF
clone size: -; V gene: TRBV7-3; J gene: TRBJ1-6; D gene: -; CDR3 DNA: TGTGCCAGCAGCAGGGGGACGCGTAATTCACCCCTCCACTTT; CDR3 protein: CASSRGTRNSPLHF
clone size: -; V gene: TRBV4-3; J gene: TRBJ1-2; D gene: -; CDR3 DNA: TGCGCCAGCAGCCAAGAGCCGGGGTCCCATGGCTACACCTTC; CDR3 protein: CASSQEPGSHGYTF
clone size: few; V gene: TRBV5-1; J gene: TRBJ1-1; D gene: -; CDR3 DNA: TGCGCCAGCAGCTCGGAGATGAACACTGAAGCTTTCTTT; CDR3 protein: CASSSEMNTEAFF
clone size: -; V gene: TRBV7-9; J gene: TRBJ1-1; D gene: -; CDR3 DNA: TGTGCCAGCAGCCGTGGACAGTTTCACATGAACACTGAAGCTTTCTTT; CDR3 protein: CASSRGQFHMNTEAFF
clone size: -; V gene: TRBV5-1; J gene: TRBJ2-1; D gene: TRBD2; CDR3 DNA: TGCGCCAGCAGCCTGACTAGCGGGGGGGCGGATGAGCAGTTCTTC; CDR3 protein: CASSLTSGGADEQFF
clone size: -; V gene: TRBV10-3; J gene: TRBJ1-1; D gene: -; CDR3 DNA: TGTGCCATCAGTGAACAGCCACTTAACACTGAAGCTTTCTTT; CDR3 protein: CAISEQPLNTEAFF
clone size: -; V gene: TRBV11-3; J gene: TRBJ2-2; D gene: -; CDR3 DNA: TGTGCCAGCAGCTCTAACACCGGGGAGCTGTTTTTT; CDR3 protein: CASSSNTGELFF
clone size: -; V gene: TRBV5-4; J gene: TRBJ2-1; D gene: TRBD2; CDR3 DNA: TGTGCCAGCAGCTCTAGCGGGAATGAGCAGTTCTTC; CDR3 protein: CASSSSGNEQFF